This T cell receptor beta chain derives from a study of T cell repertoires in cytomegalovirus infection. Across the whole study: Public TCR beta signatures marked donors with CMV infection and the matching HLA.

J gave up 1 base and V 5 bases, and 10 bases lay outside the gene matches. Germline assignment: CDR1 SQVTM and CDR2 ANQGSEA. The CDR3 is made up of 15 amino acids. TCRdb redid the calling of the reads with MiXCR, one entry per CDR3 protein. The data contain some 700,000 distinct CDR3 sequences, 35% of them singletons. This clonotype was detected only a few times. The clonotype originates from a human donor in good health (CMV status not recorded). Some clones in this sample may be carry-over from other donors' samples. Source material: PBMCs. V and J are TRBV29-1 and TRBJ2-7; 8 nucleotides align to TRBD2. The CDR3 spells CSVQGSGRSSYEQYF. The CDR3 DNA reads as TGCAGCGTTCAGGGGAGCGGGAGAAGTTCCTACGAGCAGTACTTC.